These 15 T cell receptor beta chains were all obtained from the same sample, sequenced in a study of OX40 agonist ivuxolimab in advanced cancers. Produced via immunoSEQ multiplex PCR; TCRdb's table is partial and in-frame only. The data contain about 52,000 clones, around 85% of them seen just once; the ten biggest clones take up around 6.9%. Sequencing used CD4+ or CD8+ T cells sorted from blood, obtained in a trial of the OX40 agonist ivuxolimab. These receptors originate from an adult with an advanced solid tumor such as melanoma, head and neck, liver or kidney cancer.

The V and J genes are TRBV5-1 and TRBJ2-1, with 12 bases lining up with TRBD2. This CDR3 region has 16 residues. CDR1 is SGHRS, CDR2 YFSETQ, per germline. With 4 bases clipped from V and 4 bases from J, the junction kept 6 bases outside the gene matches. The CDR3 protein is CASSQTSGGRYNEQFF. The CDR3 bases are TGCGCCAGCAGCCAAACTAGCGGGGGGCGATACAATGAGCAGTTCTTC.

The gene calls are TRBV27 and TRBJ1-5; D perhaps matches TRBD1 (6 bases). This CDR3 contains 16 residues. Trimming removed 5 bases from V and 2 bases from J, with 16 bases in between. Germline assignment: CDR1 MNHEY and CDR2 SMNVEV (reference sequence). CDR3 in amino acids: CASSPYTGIGNQPQHF. The CDR3 DNA is TGTGCCAGCAGTCCTTACACAGGGATTGGCAATCAGCCCCAGCATTTT.

V is TRBV5-1 and J is TRBJ1-1; possibly TRBD1 for D (6 bases). V lost 2 bases and J 1 base, leaving 9 bases between the germline ends. Germline CDR1 and CDR2: SGHRS and YFSETQ. This CDR3 has 14 amino acids. For the CDR3, the DNA is TGCGCCAGCAGCTTACACAGGGAGAACACTGAAGCTTTCTTT. This gives the protein CASSLHRENTEAFF.

This chain connects TRBV7-9 to TRBJ2-3; 7 bases match TRBD1. The CDR3 totals 14 residues. The V and J ends lost 4 bases and 4 bases, in that order; junction bases with no gene match: 5. The germline gives CDR1 SEHNR, CDR2 FQNEAQ (reference sequence). The CDR3 reads CASSSTGVADTQYF. The CDR3 coding sequence is TGTGCCAGCAGCTCAACAGGGGTTGCAGATACGCAGTATTTT.

V gene TRBV10-3 combines with J gene TRBJ1-2; 10 positions match TRBD1. The CDR3 sequence is 15 residues long. Looked up from germline, CDR1 is ENHRY and CDR2 is SYGVKD. The V gene end was trimmed by 3 bases and the J gene end by 5 bases; junction bases not matched to a gene: 6. CDR3 in amino acids: CAISDRDRGGYGYTF. CDR3 in DNA: TGTGCCATCAGTGACAGGGACAGGGGAGGGTATGGCTACACCTTC.

The rearrangement joins TRBV23-1 to TRBJ1-5; TRBD1 agrees at 7 bases. TRBV23-1 is flagged as an ORF with uncertain function. This CDR3 has 16 residues. The J segment lost 4 bases and the V segment lost 6 bases, leaving 12 bases of the junction unmatched. In DNA, the CDR3 is TGCGCCAGCAGACGCCCTGCTGGGACAGAGAATCAGCCCCAGCATTTT. It translates to CASRRPAGTENQPQHF.

The rearrangement uses TRBV7-9 and TRBJ2-7; D gene ambiguous. Germline loops: CDR1 SEHNR, CDR2 FQNEAQ (reference sequence). Deletions cut 2 bases from V and 1 base from J, with 3 bases between. The length of the CDR3 is 12 residues. The CDR3: CASSLTSYEQYF. The CDR3 nucleotides read TGTGCCAGCAGCTTAACGTCCTACGAGCAGTACTTC.

DNA for the CDR3: TGTGCCAGCAGGGTGGAGACCCAGTACTTC. It encodes CASRVETQYF. This chain connects TRBV6-5 to TRBJ2-5; D not resolved. Trimming shortened V by 6 bases and J by 5 bases, and 4 bases separated the two germline ends. Looked up from germline, CDR1 is MNHEY and CDR2 is SVGAGI. There are 10 residues in the CDR3.

The J gene is TRBJ1-2, the V gene TRBV28, with D uncertain. The V end lost 6 bases, the J end lost 7 bases, and 9 bases lay between the germline ends. The CDR3 loop spans 11 amino acids. CDR1 and CDR2 from the germline V gene are MDHEN and SYDVKM. The CDR3 is CASSSTRGYTF. CDR3 DNA: TGTGCCAGCAGCTCGACACGTGGCTACACCTTC.

The chain carries TRBV5-1 and TRBJ2-1, with D perhaps matching TRBD1 (6 bases). Germline-derived CDR1 and CDR2 are SGHRS and YFSETQ. V was trimmed by 5 bases and J by 4 bases, leaving 7 bases between them. The CDR3 length is 12 residues. The CDR3 spells CASRGAYNEQFF. The CDR3 nucleotides are TGCGCCAGCAGGGGGGCGTACAATGAGCAGTTCTTC.

The rearrangement uses TRBV7-6 and TRBJ2-5; D not resolved. Between the trimmed V and J ends, which lost 5 bases and 5 bases, there was a span of 9 bases. CDR3 length: 12 amino acids. The germline CDR1 and CDR2 sequences are SGHVS and FNYEAQ. CDR3 coding DNA: TGTGCCAGCAGCCTTACTCGGGAGACCCAGTACTTC. This translates into CASSLTRETQYF.

V is TRBV7-9 and J is TRBJ1-2, with TRBD1 matching over 8 bases. Looked up from germline, CDR1 is SEHNR and CDR2 is FQNEAQ (reference sequence). This CDR3 region has 16 residues. The V segment lost 5 bases and the J segment 6 bases; nucleotides outside the gene matches: 14. The CDR3 DNA is TGTGCCAGCAGCCCTGGTTCATCCAGGGGGCTCGATGGCTACACCTTC. This encodes CASSPGSSRGLDGYTF.

This clone was seen only a few times. CDR3 in DNA: TGTGCCAGCAGTGCTTTTAATAGCGGGGCGGCAGGTACGCAGTATTTT. Amino acid sequence: CASSAFNSGAAGTQYF. This chain connects TRBV25-1 to TRBJ2-3; 8 nucleotides match TRBD2. Trimming took 4 bases from V and 8 from J; bases not matched to a gene: 14. The CDR3 length is 16 residues. In germline, CDR1 is MGHDK, CDR2 SYGVNS.

V is TRBV6-1 and J is TRBJ2-7; possibly TRBD1 for D (5 bases). This CDR3 has 12 amino acids. With 7 bases removed from V and 3 bases from J, the gap between germline ends came to 10 bases. Germline-derived CDR1 and CDR2 are MNHNS and SASEGT. DNA of the CDR3: TGTGCCAGCACCCGAGACAGCTACGAGCAGTACTTC. It yields the protein CASTRDSYEQYF.

This chain uses TRBV27 with TRBJ2-5; 7 bases fit TRBD1. CDR1 is MNHEY and CDR2 is SMNVEV in the germline V gene (reference sequence). After removal of 5 bases from V and 4 bases from J, the junction contained 4 bases not matched to a gene. CDR3 length equals 13 residues. This CDR3 is CASSQTGRETQYF. CDR3 coding DNA: TGTGCCAGCAGTCAGACAGGGCGAGAGACCCAGTACTTC.